Listed below are T cell receptor beta chains from one sample, sequenced in a study of tumor-infiltrating lymphocytes in primary liver carcinoma. TCRdb re-called the multiplex PCR reads through MiXCR, storing one row per CDR3 protein. The sample gives nearly 200,000 distinct CDR3 sequences, 65% of which show up once; 6% to 8.5% is in the top ten. Sequences were obtained from peripheral blood. The receptors originated from a woman aged 55-70 years with primary liver carcinoma and hepatitis B virus infection. CDR3s include the opening cysteine and the closing phenylalanine or tryptophan. D genes are given only for firm matches. Where a row states a size, it is once, few, many or the class of an expanded clone; other rows omit it.

DNA: TGTGCCAGCACCGCCCATTACAATGAGCAGTTCTTC
CDR3: CASTAHYNEQFF
D: -
V: TRBV28
size: -
J: TRBJ2-1

DNA: TGTGCCACCAGCAGCCCCGCGTCCAGGGTTTGGGAGACCCAGTACTTC
CDR3: CATSSPASRVWETQYF
D: -
V: TRBV15
size: few
J: TRBJ2-5

DNA: TGTGCCACCAGTGACCAGGGGTGGTTCTTC
CDR3: CATSDQGWFF
D: -
V: TRBV24-1
size: few
J: TRBJ2-1

DNA: TGTGCCAGCACCCTACAGGTGAACACTGAAGCTCTCTTT
CDR3: CASTLQVNTEALF
D: -
V: TRBV7-9
size: -
J: TRBJ1-1

DNA: TGCAGCCTTGAAGGGGCCAGGGGGGCACATACGCAGTATTTT
CDR3: CSLEGARGAHTQYF
D: -
V: TRBV29-1
size: -
J: TRBJ2-3

DNA: TGTGCCAGCAGCTTTAGCGGGCCACTCAACAATGAGCAGTTCTTC
CDR3: CASSFSGPLNNEQFF
D: TRBD2
V: TRBV11-1
size: -
J: TRBJ2-1

DNA: TGTACCAGCAGCCCTCGAAGGGGAGATAGGGGCTACACCTTC
CDR3: CTSSPRRGDRGYTF
D: -
V: TRBV11-2
size: -
J: TRBJ1-2

DNA: TGTGCCAGTGGGGCGTCCGTTTACCTTAACTATGGCTACACCTTC
CDR3: CASGASVYLNYGYTF
D: -
V: TRBV6-1
size: many
J: TRBJ1-2

DNA: TGCGCCAGCAGCTTGCTGGCGGACAATGAGCAGTTCTTC
CDR3: CASSLLADNEQFF
D: -
V: TRBV5-1
size: -
J: TRBJ2-1

DNA: TGTGCCAACAGTCCTGTGACAGGGTCTTTGGGCACTGAAGCTTTCTTT
CDR3: CANSPVTGSLGTEAFF
D: TRBD1
V: TRBV6-2/TRBV6-3
size: -
J: TRBJ1-1

DNA: TGTGCTAGCAGCGTAGTCGGTGCGGGAGGATGGAACAATGAGCAGTTCTTC
CDR3: CASSVVGAGGWNNEQFF
D: TRBD2
V: TRBV11-2
size: -
J: TRBJ2-1

DNA: TGCAGCGTGAACCAGGGACTAGCGGGAATGTTATACGAGCAATATTTC
CDR3: CSVNQGLAGMLYEQYF
D: TRBD2
V: TRBV29-1
size: -
J: TRBJ2-7

DNA: TGCAGCGTTGATTCAAATAGCGGGACCGACAATGGGCAGTTCTTC
CDR3: CSVDSNSGTDNGQFF
D: TRBD2
V: TRBV29-1
size: once
J: TRBJ2-1

DNA: TGTGCCAGCAGTTCCCCTGGGGCCCCGGACACAGATACGCAGTATTTT
CDR3: CASSSPGAPDTDTQYF
D: -
V: TRBV28
size: few
J: TRBJ2-3

DNA: TGTGCCAGCAGTCGGAAGTGGGGGAGGGCCGGCACAGATACGCAGTATTTT
CDR3: CASSRKWGRAGTDTQYF
D: TRBD2
V: TRBV5-4
size: many
J: TRBJ2-3

DNA: TGCGCCAGCAGGTTAGAACTCAGGAGGGTCGTAGATACGCAGTATTTT
CDR3: CASRLELRRVVDTQYF
D: -
V: TRBV11-2
size: -
J: TRBJ2-3

DNA: TGTGCCACCAGTGATTCCGGTCCGGGACTCTATGGCTACACCTTC
CDR3: CATSDSGPGLYGYTF
D: -
V: TRBV24-1
size: -
J: TRBJ1-2

DNA: TGTGCCAGCAGTTACTCAGGAGGTTTAGGAAACACCATATATTTT
CDR3: CASSYSGGLGNTIYF
D: -
V: TRBV6-5
size: -
J: TRBJ1-3

DNA: TGTGCCTGCAGACTAGCGGACTCCAATGAGCAGTTCTTC
CDR3: CACRLADSNEQFF
D: TRBD2
V: TRBV30
size: few
J: TRBJ2-1

DNA: TGCAGCGTTGAAGTTAGCGCAAGTTTAGGTGAGCAGTTCTTC
CDR3: CSVEVSASLGEQFF
D: -
V: TRBV29-1
size: -
J: TRBJ2-1

DNA: TGTGCCAGCAGCTTAGGCCGGGACCAAGAGACCCAGTACTTC
CDR3: CASSLGRDQETQYF
D: -
V: TRBV11-2
size: -
J: TRBJ2-5

DNA: TGCGCCAGCAGCCCCGATAGAATGAACACTGAAGCTTTCTTT
CDR3: CASSPDRMNTEAFF
D: -
V: TRBV5-1
size: many
J: TRBJ1-1

DNA: TGTGCCAGCAGTTACTCGGTGTCATCGGGGGCGCATAATGAGCAGTTCTTC
CDR3: CASSYSVSSGAHNEQFF
D: -
V: TRBV6-6
size: many
J: TRBJ2-1

DNA: TGTGCCAGCAGCTTACGAGGCGGGAGGAACAATGAGCAGTTCTTC
CDR3: CASSLRGGRNNEQFF
D: TRBD2
V: TRBV7-9
size: many
J: TRBJ2-1

DNA: TGTGCCAGCAGCTTATCCCCGGGACGTCCCTACACCTTC
CDR3: CASSLSPGRPYTF
D: -
V: TRBV7-9
size: few
J: TRBJ1-2

DNA: TGTGCCAGTAGGATAACTCCGGGACAGGGGACGAGCTCCTATGGCTACACCTTC
CDR3: CASRITPGQGTSSYGYTF
D: TRBD1
V: TRBV19
size: -
J: TRBJ1-2

DNA: TGCAGCGTATACACAGATACGCAGTATTTT
CDR3: CSVYTDTQYF
D: -
V: TRBV29-1
size: -
J: TRBJ2-3

DNA: TGTGCCAGCAGTCCCCCGAACAGGGAGCAGCCCCAGCATTTT
CDR3: CASSPPNREQPQHF
D: -
V: TRBV28
size: -
J: TRBJ1-5